This T cell receptor (beta chain) was identified during a study of blood T cells in healthy people across ages (dated by TCRdb to the mid-2010s). For the study in its entirety: Template switching captured roughly one uniquely barcoded TCR beta cDNA molecule per two T cells in model experiments. Age-related changes in TCR beta repertoire diversity were measured in the study by deep sequencing normalized with unique cDNA molecular identifiers. The donors were divided into four age groups: young (average around 16 years), middle-aged (about 39), aged (under 70) and long-lived (82). Donors of different ages were randomly distributed across sequencing lanes to avoid experimental bias. The study analyzed two additional independent replicas of 1 million unique cDNA reads from the same blood draw for two donors, one aged 18 to 29 and one aged 80 or older. Summary of the overall study and its limitations: Observed TCR beta diversity per million T cells fell roughly linearly with age, and a significant reduction was already apparent by age roughly 40. Bulk unsorted PBMC profiling prevented conclusive comparison of naive and antigen-experienced compartments. Because donor CMV infection status was unknown, age-related changes in expanded clonotypes were potentially confounded. Total diversity estimates from one million sequenced T cells were considered lower bounds and underestimates. Observed TCR beta diversity correlated strongly with the percentage of naive T cells measured by flow cytometry. The long-lived group showed more naive CD4+ T cells, fewer expanded clones and increased TCR diversity than the aged group, suggesting age selection.

A word on this clonotype: No cognate antigen has been identified for it. Base qualities are not at hand, and no much larger clone is one base apart.

Library creation used 5' RACE. This sample was sequenced with an Illumina HiSeq 2500. A second PCR of roughly 7 to 11 cycles was performed with a sample-barcoded 5' primer and a J-beta primer mix. A template-switch 5' adaptor carrying 12 random nucleotides introduced a unique molecular identifier onto each TCR beta cDNA molecule. Each sample yielded at least 3 million CDR3-containing paired-end reads. The Mint cDNA synthesis kit, primed by a TRBC-specific oligonucleotide, was used to synthesize first-strand cDNA from all RNA. Following uracil-DNA glycosylase treatment, a first 18-cycle PCR with universal primers M1SS and BC2_uni_R was performed on all cDNA. As for the original processing: Normalization of each sample was performed by random selection of 1 million high-quality reads, each carrying a distinct molecular identifier. Reads with shared molecular identifiers were discarded instead of being binned into consensus sequences. MiTCR, set to a Q25 quality threshold and the strictest error-elimination algorithm, was used for CDR3 identification, clonotype clustering and error correction. Lower-bound total TCR beta diversity was estimated with a nonparametric unseen species model using Euler transformation. The raw public reads went through TCRdb reprocessing: fastp at Q25, MiXCR clone calling, in-frame beta chains kept. A single entry per CDR3 protein holds the most common genes and DNA from its merged rows. TCRdb's processing, not the study's, gives the V and J calls here. The sample includes more than 800,000 distinct CDR3 sequences, with more than 35% observed a single time. The ten most abundant clones make up approximately 17% of the sample.

The CDR3 runs 13 amino acids, cysteine and phenylalanine included. CDR3 DNA only is kept here, 39 bases in frame from base 1. CDR1 is given as LNHDA and CDR2 as SQIVND, both from the germline V gene (reference sequence). Trimming removed 7 bases from V and 3 bases from J, leaving 12 bases between the germline ends. Systemically healthy Caucasian individuals from Russia, 39 in total and aged roughly 6 to 100 years, were included as donors. Around 9.9 milliliters of peripheral blood were collected from each donor into EDTA-treated Vacutainer tubes. Ficoll-Paque density-gradient centrifugation was used to isolate PBMCs, with at least 7 million per sample. Total RNA, at least 6 micrograms per sample, was extracted from PBMCs with Trizol reagent. For every donor, an aliquot of PBMCs went through flow cytometry to measure the percentages of naive CD45RAhigh/CD27high T cells.

The rearranged segments are TRBV19 and TRBJ1-1; too little of a D gene remains to name it. The source is an older woman in good health. The material sequenced was blood. The sequenced DNA is TGTGCCAGTACCCCTCGGACCCACACTGAAGCTTTCTTT. The translation is CASTPRTHTEAFF.